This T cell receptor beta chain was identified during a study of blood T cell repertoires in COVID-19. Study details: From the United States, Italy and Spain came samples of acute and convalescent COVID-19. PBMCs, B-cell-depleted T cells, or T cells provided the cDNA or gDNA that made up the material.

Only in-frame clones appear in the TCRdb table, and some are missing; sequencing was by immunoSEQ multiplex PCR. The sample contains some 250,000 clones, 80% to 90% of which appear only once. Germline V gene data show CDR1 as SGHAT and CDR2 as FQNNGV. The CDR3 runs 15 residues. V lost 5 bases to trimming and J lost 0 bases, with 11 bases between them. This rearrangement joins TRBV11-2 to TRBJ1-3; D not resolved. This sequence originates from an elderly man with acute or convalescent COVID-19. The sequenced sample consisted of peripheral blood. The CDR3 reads CASSVTPGSGNTIYF. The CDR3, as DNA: TGTGCCAGCAGCGTGACTCCTGGCTCTGGAAACACCATATATTTT.